This TCR beta chain was recorded in a study of OX40 agonist ivuxolimab in advanced cancers. Study information: In this trial design, patients received ivuxolimab intravenously at 0.01 to 10 mg/kg every 2 weeks. Hepatocellular carcinoma, melanoma, renal cell or head and neck cancer occurred in dose-escalation patients. Of the patients, three showed partial responses, one with hepatocellular carcinoma and two with cutaneous melanoma.

Data came from immunoSEQ multiplex PCR; TCRdb stores just in-frame clones and leaves some out. The repertoire consists of around 61,000 clones, with about 92% occurring once and the leading ten covering approximately 23%. The length of the CDR3 is 19 residues. Trimming took 6 bases from V and 0 from J; bases not matched to a gene: 14. Germline lookup yields CDR1 MNHEY and CDR2 SMNVEV (reference sequence). The sampling schedule covered blood at baseline, cycle 4 day 1, and cycle 7 day 1. The chain recombines TRBV27 with TRBJ2-6; 7 nucleotides align to TRBD1. This sequence was found in an adult with an advanced solid tumor such as melanoma, head and neck, liver or kidney cancer. Sequenced here: CD4+ or CD8+ T cells sorted from blood, sampled in a trial of the OX40 agonist ivuxolimab. CDR3 loop: CASRNAVQGITSGANVLTF. CDR3 bases: TGTGCCAGCAGGAATGCCGTACAGGGGATAACCTCTGGGGCCAACGTCCTGACTTTC.